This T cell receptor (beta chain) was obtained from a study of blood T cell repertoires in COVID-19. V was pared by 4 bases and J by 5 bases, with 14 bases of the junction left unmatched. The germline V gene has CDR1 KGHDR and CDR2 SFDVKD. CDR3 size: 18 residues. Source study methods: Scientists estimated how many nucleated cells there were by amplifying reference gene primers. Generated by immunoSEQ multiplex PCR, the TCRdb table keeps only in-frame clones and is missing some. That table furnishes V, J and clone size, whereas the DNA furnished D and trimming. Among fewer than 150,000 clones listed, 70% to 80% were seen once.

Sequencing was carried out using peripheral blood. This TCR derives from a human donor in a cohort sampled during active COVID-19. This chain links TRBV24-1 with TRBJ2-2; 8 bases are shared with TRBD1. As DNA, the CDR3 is TGTGCCACCAGTGAAACAGGGAGCAGGGGGCGAAGGACCGGGGAGCTGTTTTTT. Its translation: CATSETGSRGRRTGELFF.